The rows below give T cell receptor beta chains drawn from one sample of a study of T cells in Graves' hyperthyroidism and ophthalmopathy. In TCRdb, the multiplex PCR reads were re-called with MiXCR into one record per CDR3 protein. The repertoire has about 570,000 distinct CDR3 sequences, 46% of them found once; the top ten carry roughly 19%. Sequencing was carried out using peripheral blood or thyroid tissue (not recorded which). The receptors shown here come from an adult woman with Graves' disease, either hyperthyroidism or ophthalmopathy (not recorded which). CDR3s include the opening cysteine and the closing phenylalanine or tryptophan. Fields, in order: V gene, J gene, CDR3 protein.

TRBV7-3	TRBJ1-1	CASTDRGAFF
TRBV7-2	TRBJ1-6	CASSPWRQGDNSPLHF
TRBV5-1	TRBJ1-2	CASMSGPGDYGYTF
TRBV29-1	TRBJ1-4	CSATGTGREKLFF
TRBV3-1	TRBJ1-2	CASSQDELRGYTF
TRBV29-1	TRBJ2-7	CSVNSPESYEQYF
TRBV7-9	TRBJ2-5	CASSQLRSQETQYF
TRBV7-2	TRBJ2-7	CASSRLRGGYEQYF
TRBV19	TRBJ1-1	CASSIGLSTEAFF
TRBV4-1	TRBJ2-5	CASSDGQGAETQYF
TRBV15	TRBJ1-6	CATDDGRINSPLHF
TRBV4-1	TRBJ1-5	CASSQGWGDNQPQHF
TRBV10-3	TRBJ1-4	CAISETLTRRDEKLFF
TRBV24-1	TRBJ1-2	CATSDLEGKGYTF
TRBV2	TRBJ1-5	CASNWATSGPQHF
TRBV10-2	TRBJ2-7	CASSLEQLRYEQYF
TRBV10-3	TRBJ2-6	CAISEGGSGANVLTF
TRBV6-4	TRBJ1-1	CASSAGGMAEAFF
TRBV20-1	TRBJ2-6	CSARGTGSGANVLTF
TRBV5-1	TRBJ2-7	CASTQSLESNEQYF
TRBV11-2	TRBJ2-2	CASSLQGIGEPFF
TRBV20-1	TRBJ2-7	CSARDGPLTGQYF
TRBV2	TRBJ2-7	CASSADRGYGEQYF
TRBV5-1	TRBJ2-5	CASSFGLVGETQYF
TRBV6-5	TRBJ1-5	CASRNSGTRNSNQPQHF
TRBV15	TRBJ1-5	CATSAGTANINQPQHF
TRBV28	TRBJ1-5	CAVGGAVRQPQHF